This TCR beta chain was documented in a study of blood T cells in healthy people across ages (dated by TCRdb to the mid-2010s). Background on the whole study: In model experiments, template switching captured roughly one uniquely barcoded TCR beta cDNA molecule for every two T cells. The study measured age-related changes in TCR beta repertoire diversity using deep sequencing normalized with unique cDNA molecular identifiers. The donors were divided into four age groups: young (average 16 years), middle-aged (approximately 39), aged (approximately 62) and long-lived (82). To avoid experimental bias, donors of different ages were distributed randomly across sequencing lanes. The study analyzed two additional independent replicas of 1 million unique cDNA reads from the same blood draw for two donors, one aged 18 to 30 and one aged 80 or older. The paper's findings and limits, for the study overall: The CMV infection status of donors was not known, potentially confounding age-related changes in expanded clonotypes. Estimates of total diversity from one million sequenced T cells were regarded as lower bounds and underestimates. As age increased, observed TCR beta diversity per million T cells dropped in a roughly linear way, and a significant reduction was already evident by age roughly 36. Observed TCR beta diversity correlated strongly with the percentage of naive T cells measured by flow cytometry. The long-lived group showed more naive CD4+ T cells, fewer expanded clones and increased TCR diversity than the aged group, suggesting age selection. Conclusive comparison of naive and antigen-experienced compartments was prevented by the profiling of bulk unsorted PBMCs.

The approximately 40 donors, aged roughly 6 to 100 years, were systemically healthy Caucasian individuals from Russia. Each donor gave about 9.7 milliliters of peripheral blood, drawn into EDTA-treated Vacutainer tubes. Ficoll-Paque density-gradient centrifugation was used to isolate PBMCs, with at least 6 million obtained per sample. Trizol reagent was used to extract total RNA from the PBMCs, yielding at least 5.5 micrograms per sample. The percentages of naive CD45RAhigh/CD27high T cells were determined by flow cytometry on a PBMC aliquot from every donor. Libraries were constructed by 5' RACE. The data were produced on an Illumina HiSeq 2500. A second PCR of roughly 7 to 12 cycles was run with a J-beta primer mix and a sample-barcoded 5' primer. Each TCR beta cDNA molecule received a unique molecular identifier from a template-switch 5' adaptor carrying 12 random nucleotides. Each sample yielded at least 3 million CDR3-containing paired-end reads. The Mint cDNA synthesis kit, primed by a TRBC-specific oligonucleotide, was used to synthesize first-strand cDNA from all RNA. Following uracil-DNA glycosylase treatment, all cDNA underwent a first 18-cycle PCR with the universal primers M1SS and BC2_uni_R. In the source study's methods: Each sample was normalized by randomly selecting 1 million high-quality reads, each carrying a distinct molecular identifier. Instead of being binned into consensus sequences, reads that shared molecular identifiers were thrown out. MiTCR, set to a Q25 quality threshold and the strictest error-elimination algorithm, was used for CDR3 identification, clonotype clustering and error correction. A nonparametric unseen species model with Euler transformation was used to estimate a lower bound on total TCR beta diversity. The public reads were run again by TCRdb, first through fastp at Q25 and then through MiXCR, and only productive beta chains were kept. Rows are combined by CDR3 protein, so each entry shows the most common genes and DNA. The V and J calls, along with clone size, are taken from TCRdb and not from the paper's own processing. The sample has around 1,000,000 distinct CDR3 sequences on record, roughly two fifths of them singletons. The ten largest clones take up around 13% of the sample.

This clonotype has ten or more counts. Which antigen it targets is not known. No qualities accompany the bases; no much larger clone lies one base away. The cysteine opens and the phenylalanine closes a CDR3 of 16 amino acids. Here the CDR3 DNA is all that survives: 48 bases in frame from base 1. Germline trimming: 3 bases from V, 3 bases from J; junction bases outside gene matches: 9. CDR1 is given as MGHDK and CDR2 as SYGVNS, both from the germline V gene. Sequenced input: blood. This receptor was taken from a man aged 18-30 years in good health. The chain is encoded by TRBV25-1 joined to TRBJ2-7; the central 9 bases match TRBD1. This receptor has the CDR3 CASSDRDRVAYYEQYF. The DNA sequence is as follows: TGTGCCAGCAGTGACCGGGACAGGGTAGCTTACTACGAGCAGTACTTC.